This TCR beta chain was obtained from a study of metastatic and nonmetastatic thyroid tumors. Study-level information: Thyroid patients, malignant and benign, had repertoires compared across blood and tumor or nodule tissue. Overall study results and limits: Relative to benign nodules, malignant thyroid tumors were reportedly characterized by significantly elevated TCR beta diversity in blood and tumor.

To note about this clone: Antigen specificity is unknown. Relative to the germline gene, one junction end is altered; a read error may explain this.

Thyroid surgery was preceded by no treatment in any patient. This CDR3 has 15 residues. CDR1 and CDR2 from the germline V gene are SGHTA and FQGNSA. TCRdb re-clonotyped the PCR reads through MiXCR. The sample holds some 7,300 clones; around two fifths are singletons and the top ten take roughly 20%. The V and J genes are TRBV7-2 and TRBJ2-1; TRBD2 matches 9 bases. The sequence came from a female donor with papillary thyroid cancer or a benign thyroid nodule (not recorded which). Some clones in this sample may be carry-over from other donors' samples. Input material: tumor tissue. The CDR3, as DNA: TGTGCCAGCAGCCTAGCGGGAAGGAGTGACAATGAGCAGTTCTTC. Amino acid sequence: CASSLAGRSDNEQFF.